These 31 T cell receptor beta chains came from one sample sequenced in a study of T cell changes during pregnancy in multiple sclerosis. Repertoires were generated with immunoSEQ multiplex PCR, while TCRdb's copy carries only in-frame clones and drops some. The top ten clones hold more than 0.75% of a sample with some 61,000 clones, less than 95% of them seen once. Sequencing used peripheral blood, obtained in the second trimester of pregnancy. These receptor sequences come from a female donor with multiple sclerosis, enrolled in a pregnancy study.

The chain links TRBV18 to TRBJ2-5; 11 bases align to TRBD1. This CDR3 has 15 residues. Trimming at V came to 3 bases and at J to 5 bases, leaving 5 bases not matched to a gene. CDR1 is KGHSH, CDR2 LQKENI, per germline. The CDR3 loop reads CASSPPGQGGETQYF. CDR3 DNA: TGTGCCAGCTCACCGCCGGGACAGGGGGGTGAGACCCAGTACTTC.

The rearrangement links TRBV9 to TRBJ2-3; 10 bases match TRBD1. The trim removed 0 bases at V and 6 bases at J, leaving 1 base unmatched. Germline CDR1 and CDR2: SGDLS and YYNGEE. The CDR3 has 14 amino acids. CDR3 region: CASSVGQGADTQYF. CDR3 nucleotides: TGTGCCAGCAGCGTAGGACAGGGGGCGGATACGCAGTATTTT.

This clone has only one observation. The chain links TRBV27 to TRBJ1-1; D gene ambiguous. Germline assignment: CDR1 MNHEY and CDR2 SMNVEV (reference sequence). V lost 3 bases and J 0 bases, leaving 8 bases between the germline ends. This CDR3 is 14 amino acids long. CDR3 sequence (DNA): TGTGCCAGCAGTTTTGGGAGTATGAACACTGAAGCTTTCTTT. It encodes CASSFGSMNTEAFF.

The CDR3 DNA sequence: TGTGCCAGCAGCCCCCCCTCCGGGACTAGAGAGTCGACAGATACGCAGTATTTT. Translation gives CASSPPSGTRESTDTQYF. V gene TRBV9 combines with J gene TRBJ2-3, with 8 positions matching TRBD2. There are 18 residues in the CDR3. Trimming removed 4 bases from V and 3 bases from J; junction bases left unmatched: 16. Germline V gene data show CDR1 as SGDLS and CDR2 as YYNGEE.

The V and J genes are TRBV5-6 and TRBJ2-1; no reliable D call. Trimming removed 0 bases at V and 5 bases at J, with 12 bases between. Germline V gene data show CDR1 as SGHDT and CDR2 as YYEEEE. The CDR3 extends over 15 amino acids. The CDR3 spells CASSLVGPPNNEQFF. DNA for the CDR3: TGTGCCAGCAGCTTGGTGGGCCCCCCTAACAATGAGCAGTTCTTC.

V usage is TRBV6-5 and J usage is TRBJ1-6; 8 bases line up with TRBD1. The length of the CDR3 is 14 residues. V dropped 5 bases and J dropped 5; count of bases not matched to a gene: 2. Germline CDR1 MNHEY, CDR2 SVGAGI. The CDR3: CASSRQGNNSPLHF. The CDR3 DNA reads TGTGCCAGCAGTCGACAGGGGAATAATTCACCCCTCCACTTT.

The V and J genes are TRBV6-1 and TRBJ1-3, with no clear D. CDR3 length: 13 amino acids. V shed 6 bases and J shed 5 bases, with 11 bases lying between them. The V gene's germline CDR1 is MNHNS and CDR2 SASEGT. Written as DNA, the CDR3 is TGTGCCAGCAGCCAGGTTAGAAGAAACACCATATATTTT. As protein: CASSQVRRNTIYF.

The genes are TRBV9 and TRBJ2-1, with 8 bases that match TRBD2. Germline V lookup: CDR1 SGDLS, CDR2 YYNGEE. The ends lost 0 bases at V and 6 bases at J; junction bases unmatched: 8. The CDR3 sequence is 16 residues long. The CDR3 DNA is TGTGCCAGCAGCGTAGCTTTGGGACTAGTTGGCAATGAGCAGTTCTTC. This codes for CASSVALGLVGNEQFF.

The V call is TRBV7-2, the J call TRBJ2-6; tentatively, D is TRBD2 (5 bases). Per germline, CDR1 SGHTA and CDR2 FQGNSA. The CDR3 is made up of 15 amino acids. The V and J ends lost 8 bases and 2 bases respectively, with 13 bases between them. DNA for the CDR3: TGTGCCAGCGCCGAGGGCGGCACTGGGGCCAACGTCCTGACTTTC. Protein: CASAEGGTGANVLTF.

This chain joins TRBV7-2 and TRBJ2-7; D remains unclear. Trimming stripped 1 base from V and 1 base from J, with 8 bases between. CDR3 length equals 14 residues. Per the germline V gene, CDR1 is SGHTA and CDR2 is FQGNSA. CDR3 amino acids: CASSLGPVSYEQYF. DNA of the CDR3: TGTGCCAGCAGCTTAGGGCCAGTTTCCTACGAGCAGTACTTC.

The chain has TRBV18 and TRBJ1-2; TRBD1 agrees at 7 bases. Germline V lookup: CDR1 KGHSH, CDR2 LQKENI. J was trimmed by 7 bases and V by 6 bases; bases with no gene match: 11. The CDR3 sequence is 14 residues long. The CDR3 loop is CASSIGQDLSGYTF. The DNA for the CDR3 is TGTGCCAGCTCGATTGGACAGGACCTATCTGGCTACACCTTC. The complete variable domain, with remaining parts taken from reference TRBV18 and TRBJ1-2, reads NAGVMQNPRHLVRRRGQEARLRCSPMKGHSHVYWYRQLPEEGLKFMVYLQKENIIDESGMPKERFSAEFPKEGPSILRIQQVVRGDSAAYFCASSIGQDLSGYTFGSGTRLTVV.

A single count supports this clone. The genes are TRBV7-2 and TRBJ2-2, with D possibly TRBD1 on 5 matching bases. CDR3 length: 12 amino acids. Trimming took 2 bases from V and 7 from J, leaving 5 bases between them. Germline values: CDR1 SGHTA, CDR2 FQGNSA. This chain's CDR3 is CASSLRGGELFF. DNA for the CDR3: TGTGCCAGCAGCTTAAGGGGCGGGGAGCTGTTTTTT. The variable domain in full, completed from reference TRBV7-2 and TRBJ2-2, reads GAGVSQSPSNKVTEKGKDVELRCDPISGHTALYWYRQSLGQGLEFLIYFQGNSAPDKSGLPSDRFSAERTGGSVSTLTIQRTQQEDSAVYLCASSLRGGELFFGEGSRLTVL.

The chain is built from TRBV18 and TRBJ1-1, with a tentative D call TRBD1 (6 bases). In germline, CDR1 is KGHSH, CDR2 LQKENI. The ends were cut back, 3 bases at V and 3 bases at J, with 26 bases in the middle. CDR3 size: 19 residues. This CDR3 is CASSPFAFKTGGEDTEAFF. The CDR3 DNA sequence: TGTGCCAGCTCACCCTTCGCTTTTAAGACAGGAGGCGAGGACACTGAAGCTTTCTTT.

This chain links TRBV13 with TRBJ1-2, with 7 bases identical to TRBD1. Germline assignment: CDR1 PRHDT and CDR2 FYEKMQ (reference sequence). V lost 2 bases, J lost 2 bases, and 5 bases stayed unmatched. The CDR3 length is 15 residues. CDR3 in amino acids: CASSLTDRVNYGYTF. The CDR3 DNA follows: TGTGCCAGCAGCTTAACAGACAGGGTAAACTATGGCTACACCTTC.

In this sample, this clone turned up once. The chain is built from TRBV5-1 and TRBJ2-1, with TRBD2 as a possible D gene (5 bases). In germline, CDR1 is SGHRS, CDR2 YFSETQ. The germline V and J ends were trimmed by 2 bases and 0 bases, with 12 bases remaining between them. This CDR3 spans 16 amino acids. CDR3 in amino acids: CASSFSTGTSYNEQFF. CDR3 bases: TGCGCCAGCAGCTTTTCCACGGGAACCTCCTACAATGAGCAGTTCTTC.

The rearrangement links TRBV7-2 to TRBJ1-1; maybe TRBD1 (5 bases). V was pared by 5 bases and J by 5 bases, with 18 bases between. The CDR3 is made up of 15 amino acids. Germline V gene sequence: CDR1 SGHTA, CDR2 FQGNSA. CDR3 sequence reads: CASSLGLGVGTEAFF. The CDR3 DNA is TGTGCCAGCAGCCTGGGACTTGGGGTAGGAACTGAAGCTTTCTTT.

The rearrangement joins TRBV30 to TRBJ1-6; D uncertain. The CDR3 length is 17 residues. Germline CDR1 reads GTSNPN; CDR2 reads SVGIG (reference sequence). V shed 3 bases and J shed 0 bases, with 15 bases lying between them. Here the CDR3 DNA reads TGTGCCTGGAGAAAGGTGGAAGGGAGCTCCTATAATTCACCCCTCCACTTT. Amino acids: CAWRKVEGSSYNSPLHF.

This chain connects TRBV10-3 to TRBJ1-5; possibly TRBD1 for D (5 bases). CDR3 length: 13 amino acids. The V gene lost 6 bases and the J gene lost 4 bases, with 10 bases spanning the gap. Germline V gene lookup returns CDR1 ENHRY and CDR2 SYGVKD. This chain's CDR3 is CAIRDMRNQPQHF. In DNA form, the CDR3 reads TGTGCCATCAGGGACATGCGGAATCAGCCCCAGCATTTT.

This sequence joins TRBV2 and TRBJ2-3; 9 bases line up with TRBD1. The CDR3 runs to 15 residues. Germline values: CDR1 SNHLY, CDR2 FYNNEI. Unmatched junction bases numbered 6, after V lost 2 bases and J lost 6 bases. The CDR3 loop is CASSEQQGAGDTQYF. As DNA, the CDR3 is TGTGCCAGCAGTGAACAACAGGGGGCGGGGGATACGCAGTATTTT.

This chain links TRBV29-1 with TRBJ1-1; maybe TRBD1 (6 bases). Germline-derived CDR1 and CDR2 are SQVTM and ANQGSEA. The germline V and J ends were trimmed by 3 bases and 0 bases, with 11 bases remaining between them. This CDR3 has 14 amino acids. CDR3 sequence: CSVDLTGMNTEAFF. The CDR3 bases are TGCAGCGTTGACCTTACAGGGATGAACACTGAAGCTTTCTTT.

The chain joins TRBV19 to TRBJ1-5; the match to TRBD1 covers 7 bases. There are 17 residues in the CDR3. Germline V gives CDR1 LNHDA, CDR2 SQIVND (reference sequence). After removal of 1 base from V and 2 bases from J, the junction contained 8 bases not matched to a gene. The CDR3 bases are TGTGCCAGTAGTATAGGACAGGGCGCGCCTCGCAATCAGCCCCAGCATTTT. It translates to CASSIGQGAPRNQPQHF.

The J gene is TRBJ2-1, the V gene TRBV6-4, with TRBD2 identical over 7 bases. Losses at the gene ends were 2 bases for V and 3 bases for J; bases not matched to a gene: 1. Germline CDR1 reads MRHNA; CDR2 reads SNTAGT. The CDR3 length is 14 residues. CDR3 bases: TGTGCCAGCAGTGACCGGGGGGACTACAATGAGCAGTTCTTC. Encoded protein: CASSDRGDYNEQFF.

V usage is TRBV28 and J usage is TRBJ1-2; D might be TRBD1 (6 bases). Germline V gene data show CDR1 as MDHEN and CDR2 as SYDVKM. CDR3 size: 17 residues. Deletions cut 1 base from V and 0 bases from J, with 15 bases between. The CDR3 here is CASSLSPGVHSNYGYTF. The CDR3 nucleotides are TGTGCCAGCAGTTTATCCCCAGGGGTTCATTCTAACTATGGCTACACCTTC.

The CDR3: CASVDLTGPYNSPLHF. The CDR3 DNA sequence: TGCGCCAGCGTTGACCTGACTGGTCCTTATAATTCACCCCTCCACTTT. The chain recombines TRBV10-1 with TRBJ1-6; D gene unclear. The CDR3 extends over 16 amino acids. Germline V CDR1 and CDR2: WNHNN, SYGVQD (reference sequence). The V end was cut by 8 bases, the J end by 4 bases, with 18 bases between.

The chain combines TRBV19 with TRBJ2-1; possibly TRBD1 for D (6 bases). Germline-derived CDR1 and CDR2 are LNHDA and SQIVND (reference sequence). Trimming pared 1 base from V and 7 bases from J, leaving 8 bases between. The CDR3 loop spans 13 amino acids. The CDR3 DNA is TGTGCCAGTAGTATAGCAGGGGTAAATGAGCAGTTCTTC. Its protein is CASSIAGVNEQFF.

The CDR3 spells CASSPGTGNTEAFF. The CDR3 DNA is TGCGCCAGCAGCCCTGGGACAGGGAACACTGAAGCTTTCTTT. The chain couples TRBV4-3 to TRBJ1-1; TRBD1 agrees at 8 bases. J lost 1 base, V lost 4 bases, and 2 bases had no gene match. The CDR3 is 14 amino acids. Germline V lookup: CDR1 LGHNA, CDR2 YSLEER.

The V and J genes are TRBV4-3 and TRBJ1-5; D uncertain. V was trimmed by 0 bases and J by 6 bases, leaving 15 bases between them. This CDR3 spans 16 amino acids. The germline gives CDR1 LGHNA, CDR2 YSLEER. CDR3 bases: TGCGCCAGCAGCCAAGATTTAGAGAACGCGGGTCAGCCCCAGCATTTT. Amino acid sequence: CASSQDLENAGQPQHF.

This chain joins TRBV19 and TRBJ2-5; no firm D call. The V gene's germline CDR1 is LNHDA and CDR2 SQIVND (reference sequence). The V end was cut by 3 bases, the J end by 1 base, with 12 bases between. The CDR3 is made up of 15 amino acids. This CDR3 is CASSIVSGGQETQYF. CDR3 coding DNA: TGTGCCAGTAGTATTGTTAGTGGCGGCCAAGAGACCCAGTACTTC.

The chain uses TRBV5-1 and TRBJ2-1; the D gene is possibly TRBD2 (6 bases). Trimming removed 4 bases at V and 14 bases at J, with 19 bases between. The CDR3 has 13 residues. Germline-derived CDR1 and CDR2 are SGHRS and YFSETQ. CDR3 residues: CASSPLLGGVKFF. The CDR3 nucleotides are TGCGCCAGCAGCCCTCTTCTGGGAGGAGTCAAGTTCTTC. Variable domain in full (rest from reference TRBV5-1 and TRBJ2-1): KAGVTQTPRYLIKTRGQQVTLSCSPISGHRSVSWYQQTPGQGLQFLFEYFSETQRNKGNFPGRFSGRQFSNSRSEMNVSTLELGDSALYLCASSPLLGGVKFFGPGTRLTVL.

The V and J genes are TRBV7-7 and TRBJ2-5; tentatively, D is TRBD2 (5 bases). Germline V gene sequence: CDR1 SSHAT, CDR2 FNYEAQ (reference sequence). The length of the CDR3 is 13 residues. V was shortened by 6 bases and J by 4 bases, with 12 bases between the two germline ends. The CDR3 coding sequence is TGTGCCAGCAGTAAGGACCGGGGAGAGACCCAGTACTTC. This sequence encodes CASSKDRGETQYF.

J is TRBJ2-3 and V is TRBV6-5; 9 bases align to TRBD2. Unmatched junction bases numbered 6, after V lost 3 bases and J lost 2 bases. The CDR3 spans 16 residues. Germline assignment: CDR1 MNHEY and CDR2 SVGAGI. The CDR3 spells CASSYTASGTTDTQYF. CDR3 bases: TGTGCCAGCAGTTATACTGCTAGCGGGACCACAGATACGCAGTATTTT.